A selection of T cell receptor beta chains follows, all from one sample in a study of long-term antiretroviral therapy in people with HIV. The table came from immunoSEQ multiplex PCR; TCRdb's copy has only in-frame clones and leaves some out. There are tens of thousands of clones in the sample; more than 65% occur only once, and approximately 6.2% lies in the top ten. The sequenced sample was unsorted PBMCs, obtained 0.6 years after starting antiretroviral therapy. The receptors come from a man aged 18 to 35 with HIV. Both conserved end residues are part of each CDR3. Fields, in order: V gene, clone size, D gene, CDR3 length, J gene, CDR3 DNA, CDR3 protein. A D gene is named only where the DNA matches it firmly. Rows may omit the clone size; those that give it use once, few, many or a size class.

>TRBV2|-|TRBD1|13|TRBJ1-1
TGTGCCAGCCAGGGGACAGGAAGCACTGAAGCTTTCTTT
CASQGTGSTEAFF
>TRBV28|-|-|12|TRBJ2-7
TGTGCCAGCCGTCAGGGTTCCTACGAGCAGTACTTC
CASRQGSYEQYF
>TRBV7-3|-|-|23|TRBJ1-2
TGTGCCAGCAGCCTAACGATAAATATCGTAGAAACACAGGGACAACTTACGAACTATGGCTACACCTTC
CASSLTINIVETQGQLTNYGYTF
>TRBV7-3|few|-|13|TRBJ1-1
TGTGCCAGCAGGCTCTCGGAGAACACTGAAGCTTTCTTT
CASRLSENTEAFF
>TRBV7-9|-|-|12|TRBJ2-2
TGTGCCAGCAGCCCGAAAGCCGGGGAGCTGTTTTTT
CASSPKAGELFF
>TRBV5-1|few|TRBD2|16|TRBJ2-1
TGCGCCAGCAGCTTGCAGAGTGGACTAGCGGTCAATGAGCAGTTCTTC
CASSLQSGLAVNEQFF
>TRBV7-2|-|-|11|TRBJ2-3
TGTGCCAGCACGAACACAGATACGCAGTATTTT
CASTNTDTQYF
>TRBV9|once|-|16|TRBJ2-3
TGTGCCAGTTCAGGAGGAGCGGGTTCCCCGCAGTATACGCAGTATTTT
CASSGGAGSPQYTQYF
>TRBV5-6|-|-|16|TRBJ2-7
TGTGCCAGCAGTCCAGAGCCGGGGGGCCACTCCTACGAGCAGTACTTC
CASSPEPGGHSYEQYF
>TRBV6-1|-|TRBD1|14|TRBJ2-1
TGTGCCAGCATTAATACAGGGGGTTACAATGAGCAGTTCTTC
CASINTGGYNEQFF
>TRBV19|-|-|14|TRBJ2-1
TGTGCCAGTAGTATTCCACTAGGTTGGAATGAGCAGTTCTTC
CASSIPLGWNEQFF
>TRBV19|-|TRBD2|17|TRBJ2-1
TGTGCCAGTAGTATTGCCCCTCCCAGCGGGAGGGACAATGAGCAGTTCTTC
CASSIAPPSGRDNEQFF
>TRBV27|-|-|14|TRBJ2-7
TGTGCCAGCAGTTTATATCCGGGAGAAGCCGAGCAGTACTTC
CASSLYPGEAEQYF
>TRBV19|-|-|13|TRBJ2-1
TGTGCCTCTTCTTCTTGGTTAGGCAATGAGCAGTTCTTC
CASSSWLGNEQFF
>TRBV6-5|-|-|14|TRBJ2-7
TGTGCCAGCAGTTACCAAATAAATGCCTACGAGCAGTACTTC
CASSYQINAYEQYF
>TRBV6-5|-|TRBD2|15|TRBJ2-7
TGTGCCAGCAGTTACCCGAGTAGCGGGGCCTACGAGCAGTACTTC
CASSYPSSGAYEQYF
>TRBV6-6|-|TRBD1|14|TRBJ2-4
TGTGCCAGCAGCCCGGGACAGGGGATGAACATTCAGTACTTC
CASSPGQGMNIQYF
>TRBV5-1|-|-|11|TRBJ1-2
TGCGCCAGCAGCTTGGCAGGGGGCTACACCTTC
CASSLAGGYTF
>TRBV6-1|-|-|16|TRBJ1-5
TGTGCCAGCAGTGAGGATTGGGGAATGAACAATCAGCCCCAGCATTTT
CASSEDWGMNNQPQHF
>TRBV7-9|-|-|12|TRBJ2-3
TGTGCCAGCAGCACAAGCACAGATACGCAGTATTTT
CASSTSTDTQYF
>TRBV7-9|-|-|19|TRBJ2-6
TGTGCCAGCAGCTTAGTCACAGGAATAGTCTTCTCTGGGGCCAACGTCCTGACTTTC
CASSLVTGIVFSGANVLTF
>TRBV28|few|TRBD2|16|TRBJ2-1
TGTGCCAGCAGCTTTATGTCGGGAGGAAGTTACAATGAGCAGTTCTTC
CASSFMSGGSYNEQFF
>TRBV28|-|-|14|TRBJ2-7
TGTGCCAGCAGTCTCAGGACAGAGTCCTACGAGCAGTACTTC
CASSLRTESYEQYF
>TRBV10-3|-|-|12|TRBJ2-5
TGTGCCATCAGTGAGTGGGGAGAGACCCAGTACTTC
CAISEWGETQYF
>TRBV7-8|-|TRBD2|15|TRBJ2-7
TGTGCCAGCGAGTTGGGGGGACTAGCGGCCTACGAGCAGTACTTC
CASELGGLAAYEQYF
>TRBV28|-|-|17|TRBJ2-5
TGTGCCAGCAGTCTAACAGCAGGTCTAGACCTCAAAGAGACCCAGTACTTC
CASSLTAGLDLKETQYF
>TRBV19|-|-|11|TRBJ2-5
TGTGCCAGTAGCCCCGGGGAGACCCAGTACTTC
CASSPGETQYF
>TRBV11-2|-|TRBD2|17|TRBJ2-1
TGTGCCAGCAGCTTAGGCGTATTTAGCGGGAGGGGCGATGAGCAGTTCTTC
CASSLGVFSGRGDEQFF
>TRBV4-2|-|-|13|TRBJ1-2
TGTGCCAGCAGCCGAGGGATGAACTATGGCTACACCTTC
CASSRGMNYGYTF
>TRBV6-5|-|-|16|TRBJ2-5
TGTGCCAGCAGTTACTCGCACGACAAGACTAAAGAGACCCAGTACTTC
CASSYSHDKTKETQYF
>TRBV27|-|TRBD2|16|TRBJ2-1
TGTGCCAGCAGTCTATACCTAGCGGGAGTTAGAAATGAGCAGTTCTTC
CASSLYLAGVRNEQFF
>TRBV7-6|-|-|13|TRBJ2-1
TGTGCCAGCAGCTTAGTAGGTGGGAATGAGCAGTTCTTC
CASSLVGGNEQFF
>TRBV7-2|-|TRBD1|15|TRBJ2-7
TGTGCCAGCAGCCCGCTGACCGGGACAGGCTACGAGCAGTACTTC
CASSPLTGTGYEQYF
>TRBV5-8|few|-|16|TRBJ2-3
TGTGCCAGCAGCTTGTTGTCTGGGGGCGGTGGAGATACGCAGTATTTT
CASSLLSGGGGDTQYF